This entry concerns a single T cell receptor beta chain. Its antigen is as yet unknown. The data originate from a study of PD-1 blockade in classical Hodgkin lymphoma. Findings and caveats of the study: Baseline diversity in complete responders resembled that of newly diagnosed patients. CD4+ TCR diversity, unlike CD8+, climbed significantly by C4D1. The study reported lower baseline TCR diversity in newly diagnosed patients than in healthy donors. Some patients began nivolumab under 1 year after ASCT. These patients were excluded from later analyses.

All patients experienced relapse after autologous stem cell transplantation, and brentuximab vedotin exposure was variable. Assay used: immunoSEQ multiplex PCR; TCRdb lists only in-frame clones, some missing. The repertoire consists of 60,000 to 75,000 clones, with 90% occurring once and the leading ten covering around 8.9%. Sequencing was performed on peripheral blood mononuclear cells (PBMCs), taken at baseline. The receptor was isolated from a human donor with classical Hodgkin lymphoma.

CDR3 region: CASSPRTSGANVLTF. The CDR3 DNA reads as TGTGCCAGCAGTCCCCGGACCTCTGGGGCCAACGTCCTGACTTTC. The rearrangement joins TRBV7-8 to TRBJ2-6; D unresolved. Germline CDR1 reads SGHVS; CDR2 reads FQNEAQ. The CDR3 runs to 15 residues. Trimming stripped 6 bases from V and 0 bases from J, with 9 bases between.